This TCR beta chain was captured by sequencing in a study of blood T cell repertoires in COVID-19. The overall study: COVID-19 samples collected from the United States, Italy and Spain covered acute and convalescent phases. T cells, B-cell-depleted T cells, or PBMCs provided the cDNA or gDNA that served as material.

V was cut by 1 base and J by 7 bases, with 14 bases left in between. Germline-derived CDR1 and CDR2 are MNHNS and SASEGT. The CDR3 has 15 residues. Clones were read by immunoSEQ multiplex PCR, and TCRdb kept only the in-frame ones, dropping some. This table holds over 25,000 clones, 90% found once. The receptor comes from a man aged 70-80 years with active or convalescent COVID-19. V and J are TRBV6-1 and TRBJ2-1, with D possibly being TRBD1 (5 bases). The sequencing input was peripheral blood. The CDR3 protein is CASSEGQIGSNEQFF. The CDR3 DNA reads TGTGCCAGCAGTGAAGGACAGATCGGTTCTAATGAGCAGTTCTTC.